These T cell receptor beta chains were read from a single sample in a study of technical replicates of blood from several donors. The protocol was immunoSEQ multiplex PCR, while the TCRdb copy is restricted to in-frame clones and leaves out a portion. The table lists under 95,000 clones, around 96% of them singletons. Sequenced input: T cells isolated from PBMCs. The receptors here all came from a human donor in good health. CDR3s leave out the opening cysteine and the closing phenylalanine or tryptophan. D genes are given only for firm matches.

d_gene | j_gene | v_gene | CDR3aa
TRBD2 | TRBJ2-7 | TRBV6-6 | ASSRLALSSNYEQY
TRBD1 | TRBJ2-1 | TRBV6-1 | ASIVSGGRNNEQF
- | TRBJ2-7 | TRBV2 | ASMGGGSYEQY
TRBD1 | TRBJ2-7 | TRBV9 | ASSARSGQVTYEQY
TRBD1 | TRBJ1-4 | TRBV7-9 | ASSPRTGLNEKLF
TRBD1 | TRBJ2-7 | TRBV11-3 | ASSLQGAYEQY
- | TRBJ2-6 | TRBV14 | ASSQDAVYGSGANVLT
TRBD1 | TRBJ2-7 | TRBV5-1 | ASSLTGAFYEQY
- | TRBJ2-7 | TRBV7-8 | ASTPSRGLHEQY
TRBD1 | TRBJ2-3 | TRBV10-1 | ASSESGSLGQGAGDTQY
- | TRBJ2-5 | TRBV6-6 | ASTDGVYQETQY
TRBD1 | TRBJ1-5 | TRBV2 | ASGQGSRQPQH
TRBD1 | TRBJ1-2 | TRBV7-3 | ASSSGTGDGYT
TRBD1 | TRBJ1-5 | TRBV30 | AWNQGVGNQPQH
- | TRBJ1-1 | TRBV2 | ASSELGGKEAF
TRBD2 | TRBJ2-1 | TRBV6-6 | ASSRAGGRNVEQF
- | TRBJ2-6 | TRBV4-1 | ASARGGITGANVLT
- | TRBJ2-1 | TRBV7-6 | ASSLRTGSYNEQF
TRBD2 | TRBJ2-1 | TRBV7-6 | ASTQLAGAYNEQF
- | TRBJ2-1 | TRBV9 | ASSSNPGHTYNEQF
- | TRBJ2-2 | TRBV5-6 | ASSTGRWNTGELF
TRBD2 | TRBJ2-7 | TRBV5-1 | ASSLGASGGSFGSEQY
TRBD1 | TRBJ2-7 | TRBV19 | ASTAGSGGRYEQY
TRBD2 | TRBJ2-2 | TRBV6-5 | ASFYRAAGAGELF
TRBD2 | TRBJ2-4 | TRBV27 | ASSPNQLAGEYVGKNIQY
TRBD1 | TRBJ1-1 | TRBV10-3 | AISTGDTEAF
- | TRBJ1-1 | TRBV6-5 | ATWWATEAF
TRBD1 | TRBJ2-1 | TRBV10-3 | AISEAGQGPPHEQF
- | TRBJ1-3 | TRBV14 | ASSLQGVSGNTIY
TRBD2 | TRBJ2-3 | TRBV5-1 | AGALAGRTDTQY
- | TRBJ2-5 | TRBV11-3 | ASSFLSSETQY
- | TRBJ1-4 | TRBV6-5 | ASSYSGGGREKLF
- | TRBJ1-2 | TRBV6-1 | ASSEQGLGDGYT
TRBD2 | TRBJ2-3 | TRBV9 | ASSVGTGTSISDTQY
TRBD1 | TRBJ1-2 | TRBV29-1 | SVQTGVNYGYT
- | TRBJ2-3 | TRBV6-1 | ASLRAGWSFDTQY
- | TRBJ2-4 | TRBV9 | ASSVESGGWLAKNIQY
- | TRBJ2-7 | TRBV2 | ASSGARGPYEQY
TRBD1 | TRBJ1-4 | TRBV4-1 | ASSQEGYTGQNEKLF
TRBD1 | TRBJ2-7 | TRBV6-5 | ASSLTGGRYEQY
- | TRBJ1-2 | TRBV6-5 | ASSYSRASLGYT
- | TRBJ2-7 | TRBV6-5 | ASSYSSPDEQY
TRBD1 | TRBJ2-2 | TRBV6-4 | ASSQTGSLSTGELF
- | TRBJ2-1 | TRBV5-1 | ASRYDNEQF
TRBD1 | TRBJ1-4 | TRBV6-1 | ATRDGTANEKLF